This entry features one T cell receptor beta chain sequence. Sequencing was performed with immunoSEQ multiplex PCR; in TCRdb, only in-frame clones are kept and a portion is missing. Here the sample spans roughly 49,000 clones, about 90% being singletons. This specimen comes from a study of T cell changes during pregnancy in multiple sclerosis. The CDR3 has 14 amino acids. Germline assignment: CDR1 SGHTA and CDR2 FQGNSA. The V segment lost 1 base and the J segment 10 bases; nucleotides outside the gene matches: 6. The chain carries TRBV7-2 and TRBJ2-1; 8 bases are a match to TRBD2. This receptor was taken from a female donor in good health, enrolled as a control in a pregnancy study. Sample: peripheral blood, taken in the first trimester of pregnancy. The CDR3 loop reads CASSLGGIAGEQFF. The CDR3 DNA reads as TGTGCCAGCAGCTTAGGCGGGATAGCGGGAGAGCAGTTCTTC.